This TCR beta chain appears in the sequencing data of a study of cytomegalovirus exposure and HLA in healthy donors (dated by TCRdb to the late 2010s). At the level of the whole study: The 650 to 800 repertoires of the first cohort and the approximately 110 validation repertoires were produced on the same platform, according to a later analysis. The study aimed to test whether signatures of past pathogen exposure could be identified by cataloging public T cell receptors. Along with the 666-subject first cohort, a separate validation cohort of roughly 110 different subjects was used. To predict cytomegalovirus infection status, the study brought together high-throughput TCR immunosequencing, statistical association of individual TCRs with disease status, and machine learning. The study at large found these results: A few of the identified cytomegalovirus-associated TCR beta chains were confirmed in vitro to be specific for cytomegalovirus antigens. The classifier was reported to diagnose cytomegalovirus status with high specificity and sensitivity in both the original cohort and the validation cohort. In a later analysis, TCRs clustered in the first cohort were found to also tend to co-occur in the 120 or so validation repertoires, with roughly 93% of cluster scores above 0. The study gave a list of 150 to 200 TCR beta chains associated with cytomegalovirus. While some public TCRs were present in many individuals, most TCR sequences turned up only very rarely across donors. The validation cohort had no HLA typing available for a later analysis, so co-occurrence within that cohort was assessed over all 120 or so repertoires. It was suggested by the authors that the approach could potentially be generalized to other disease states and immunological phenotypes.

Measured from the cysteine to the phenylalanine, the CDR3 is 14 residues long. Only the CDR3 region is kept as DNA, spanning 42 bases read in frame from base 1. In the germline V gene, CDR1 corresponds to MDHEN and CDR2 to SYDVKM. V and J are truncated by 0 bases and 2 bases respectively, leaving an intervening sequence of 7 bases. Donors formed part of the validation cohort, which comprised about 130 subjects and was distinct from the first cohort of 666 subjects. The library was made by the immunoSEQ multiplex PCR assay. Per the authors' processing: A statistical classification framework was built for diagnosing cytomegalovirus status from the catalog of TCR beta chain sequences. As stored in TCRdb, this immuneACCESS dataset retains in-frame rearrangements with V and J assigned. A fraction of the clones does not appear; measured against another copy, unresolved V genes explain less than half of the discrepancy, and the remainder lacks a known reason. Clone size and V and J calls were adopted from that table, with D and trimming inferred from the DNA. The sample records 200,000 or so clones, about four fifths of which are singletons. Roughly 6.5% of the sample belongs to the ten largest clones.

Note on this clone: Its specific antigen is unknown. No much larger clone exists at a distance of one base, and base qualities are not known.

The receptor chain draws on TRBV28 and TRBJ1-2; tentative D gene TRBD1, with 6 bases matching. The sample comprised PBMCs. This TCR was sampled from a man aged 18 to 30 in good health and CMV-seropositive. The CDR3: CASSLWDRNYGYTF. The nucleotide sequence is TGTGCCAGCAGTTTATGGGACAGAAACTATGGCTACACCTTC.